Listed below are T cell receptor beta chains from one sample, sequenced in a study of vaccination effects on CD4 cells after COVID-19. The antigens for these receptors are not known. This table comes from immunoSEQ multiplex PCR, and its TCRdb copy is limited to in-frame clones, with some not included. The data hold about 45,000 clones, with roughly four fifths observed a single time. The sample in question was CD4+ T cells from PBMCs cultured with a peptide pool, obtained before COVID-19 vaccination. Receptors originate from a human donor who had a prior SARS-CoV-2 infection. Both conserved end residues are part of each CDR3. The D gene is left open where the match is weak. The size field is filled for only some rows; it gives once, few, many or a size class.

CDR3 DNA: TGTGCCAGCAGCGTTGGACTAGCGGGAGTACCGGGCACCGGGGAGCTGTTTTTT
CDR3 protein: CASSVGLAGVPGTGELFF
clone size: NA
J gene: TRBJ2-2
V gene: TRBV9
D gene: TRBD2

CDR3 DNA: TGTGCCACCAGCAGAGAGCGGGGCACAGATACGCAGTATTTT
CDR3 protein: CATSRERGTDTQYF
clone size: few
J gene: TRBJ2-3
V gene: TRBV15
D gene: NA

CDR3 DNA: TGTGCCAGCTCACTCAACTACAATGAGCAGTTCTTC
CDR3 protein: CASSLNYNEQFF
clone size: NA
J gene: TRBJ2-1
V gene: TRBV18
D gene: NA

CDR3 DNA: TGCGCCAGCAGCCAAGCGTGGGGGCGGGGAGCAGATACGCAGTATTTT
CDR3 protein: CASSQAWGRGADTQYF
clone size: NA
J gene: TRBJ2-3
V gene: TRBV4-3
D gene: NA

CDR3 DNA: TGCGCCAGCAGCTCCCAGTCCAATTCACCCCTCCACTTT
CDR3 protein: CASSSQSNSPLHF
clone size: NA
J gene: TRBJ1-6
V gene: TRBV5-1
D gene: NA

CDR3 DNA: TGTGCCAGTAGTATGAGTCTGGATGGTGGCTACACCTTC
CDR3 protein: CASSMSLDGGYTF
clone size: NA
J gene: TRBJ1-2
V gene: TRBV19
D gene: NA

CDR3 DNA: TGTGCCAGCAGCCATGGACTAGCGGTCTCCTACGAGCAGTACTTC
CDR3 protein: CASSHGLAVSYEQYF
clone size: NA
J gene: TRBJ2-7
V gene: TRBV3-1/TRBV3-2
D gene: TRBD2

CDR3 DNA: TGTGCCAGCAGCGTAGCCGTCGATACAGATACGCAGTATTTT
CDR3 protein: CASSVAVDTDTQYF
clone size: NA
J gene: TRBJ2-3
V gene: TRBV9
D gene: NA

CDR3 DNA: TGTGCCAGCAGCCTAAGGCGGGAATTGAACACTGAAGCTTTCTTT
CDR3 protein: CASSLRRELNTEAFF
clone size: NA
J gene: TRBJ1-1
V gene: TRBV7-8
D gene: NA

CDR3 DNA: TGTGCCAGCAGTTTACTCCCGGACTCCTACAATGAGCAGTTCTTC
CDR3 protein: CASSLLPDSYNEQFF
clone size: NA
J gene: TRBJ2-1
V gene: TRBV6-5
D gene: NA

CDR3 DNA: TGTGCCAGCAGCTCTAGTTCGGCAGCGAACACTGAAGCTTTCTTT
CDR3 protein: CASSSSSAANTEAFF
clone size: NA
J gene: TRBJ1-1
V gene: TRBV11-3
D gene: NA

CDR3 DNA: TGTGCCAGCAGCCGTACAGATTCAGGAAACACCATATATTTT
CDR3 protein: CASSRTDSGNTIYF
clone size: NA
J gene: TRBJ1-3
V gene: TRBV6-6
D gene: NA

CDR3 DNA: TGTGCCAGCAGCTTTAGGACCCGGGCTACTGAAGCTTTCTTT
CDR3 protein: CASSFRTRATEAFF
clone size: NA
J gene: TRBJ1-1
V gene: TRBV7-2
D gene: NA

CDR3 DNA: TGTGCCAGCAGTTATTTTGGGAGCACAGATACGCAGTATTTT
CDR3 protein: CASSYFGSTDTQYF
clone size: NA
J gene: TRBJ2-3
V gene: TRBV6-5
D gene: NA

CDR3 DNA: TGTGCCAGCAGCTTAGATTATGGAGGGAAGGACTACGAGCAGTACTTC
CDR3 protein: CASSLDYGGKDYEQYF
clone size: once
J gene: TRBJ2-7
V gene: TRBV11-2
D gene: NA

CDR3 DNA: TGTGCCAGCAATTGGGATACGAACACTGAAGCTTTCTTT
CDR3 protein: CASNWDTNTEAFF
clone size: NA
J gene: TRBJ1-1
V gene: TRBV2
D gene: NA

CDR3 DNA: TGTGCCAGCAGCTTTGCAGCGGGGGGTACAGATACGCAGTATTTT
CDR3 protein: CASSFAAGGTDTQYF
clone size: NA
J gene: TRBJ2-3
V gene: TRBV7-2
D gene: TRBD2

CDR3 DNA: TGTGCCTGGAGTGTTAAGGGCGGGGGGGCTGCAGATACGCAGTATTTT
CDR3 protein: CAWSVKGGGAADTQYF
clone size: NA
J gene: TRBJ2-3
V gene: TRBV30
D gene: TRBD2

CDR3 DNA: TGTGCCAGCGTGAGCACAAGTAACTATGGCTACACCTTC
CDR3 protein: CASVSTSNYGYTF
clone size: NA
J gene: TRBJ1-2
V gene: TRBV6-5
D gene: NA

CDR3 DNA: TGTGCCAGCAGCGACGGACGGACCTCTGGGGCCAACGTCCTGACTTTC
CDR3 protein: CASSDGRTSGANVLTF
clone size: NA
J gene: TRBJ2-6
V gene: TRBV9
D gene: NA

CDR3 DNA: TGCGCCAGCAGCGAGTCCCGGACAGGCGGAAACATTCAGTACTTC
CDR3 protein: CASSESRTGGNIQYF
clone size: NA
J gene: TRBJ2-4
V gene: TRBV5-1
D gene: TRBD1

CDR3 DNA: TGTGCCAGCAGTTATTCCCTGAACTATGGCTACACCTTC
CDR3 protein: CASSYSLNYGYTF
clone size: NA
J gene: TRBJ1-2
V gene: TRBV6-5
D gene: NA

CDR3 DNA: TGCAGCGTTGGTGAGGCCGAGACCCAGTACTTC
CDR3 protein: CSVGEAETQYF
clone size: NA
J gene: TRBJ2-5
V gene: TRBV29-1
D gene: NA

CDR3 DNA: TGTGCCAGCAGTACGCTCGCCGACTACAATGAGCAGTTCTTC
CDR3 protein: CASSTLADYNEQFF
clone size: NA
J gene: TRBJ2-1
V gene: TRBV6-6
D gene: NA

CDR3 DNA: TGTGCCAGCAGTTATCTCCTAGCGGAAGAGACCCAGTACTTC
CDR3 protein: CASSYLLAEETQYF
clone size: NA
J gene: TRBJ2-5
V gene: TRBV2
D gene: TRBD2

CDR3 DNA: TGTGCCAGCAGCGTAGGGGGACAAGAGAACACTGAAGCTTTCTTT
CDR3 protein: CASSVGGQENTEAFF
clone size: NA
J gene: TRBJ1-1
V gene: TRBV9
D gene: NA

CDR3 DNA: TGTGCCAGCAGCGGCGGGACAGCCCAAACAGATACGCAGTATTTT
CDR3 protein: CASSGGTAQTDTQYF
clone size: NA
J gene: TRBJ2-3
V gene: TRBV5-8
D gene: NA

CDR3 DNA: TGTGCCAGCAGTTACTCCGGGACAGGCCAAGAGACCCAGTACTTC
CDR3 protein: CASSYSGTGQETQYF
clone size: once
J gene: TRBJ2-5
V gene: TRBV6-6
D gene: TRBD1

CDR3 DNA: TGTGCCAGCAGCCGCGACAGGATGAACACTGAAGCTTTCTTT
CDR3 protein: CASSRDRMNTEAFF
clone size: NA
J gene: TRBJ1-1
V gene: TRBV5-4
D gene: NA

CDR3 DNA: TGTGCCAGCAGTTTAAGAGGCGGGGGCGACACCGGGGAGCTGTTTTTT
CDR3 protein: CASSLRGGGDTGELFF
clone size: NA
J gene: TRBJ2-2
V gene: TRBV27
D gene: NA

CDR3 DNA: TGTGCCAGCAGCTTGGATGGCAGGATGGGAGTGTGGTACTTC
CDR3 protein: CASSLDGRMGVWYF
clone size: NA
J gene: TRBJ2-4
V gene: TRBV5-4
D gene: NA

CDR3 DNA: TGTGCCAGCAGCTTAATCCGGGACGGGGAAGCTTTCTTT
CDR3 protein: CASSLIRDGEAFF
clone size: NA
J gene: TRBJ1-1
V gene: TRBV7-3
D gene: NA

CDR3 DNA: TGTGCCACCAGCAAACTCGACAAAGACCCCTATAATTCACCCCTCCACTTT
CDR3 protein: CATSKLDKDPYNSPLHF
clone size: NA
J gene: TRBJ1-6
V gene: TRBV15
D gene: NA

CDR3 DNA: TGTGCCAGTAGTAATCTAGTGACAGATACGCAGTATTTT
CDR3 protein: CASSNLVTDTQYF
clone size: medium-sized
J gene: TRBJ2-3
V gene: TRBV19
D gene: NA

CDR3 DNA: TGTGCCAGCAGCTTACAGGGACTAGCGGGGACGGCTAGGGAGCAGTACTTC
CDR3 protein: CASSLQGLAGTAREQYF
clone size: NA
J gene: TRBJ2-7
V gene: TRBV7-2
D gene: TRBD2

CDR3 DNA: TGTGCCAGCAGTGGACAGGGGGCGGTGGCCTACAACGAAAAACTGTTTTTT
CDR3 protein: CASSGQGAVAYNEKLFF
clone size: NA
J gene: TRBJ1-4
V gene: TRBV6-1
D gene: TRBD1